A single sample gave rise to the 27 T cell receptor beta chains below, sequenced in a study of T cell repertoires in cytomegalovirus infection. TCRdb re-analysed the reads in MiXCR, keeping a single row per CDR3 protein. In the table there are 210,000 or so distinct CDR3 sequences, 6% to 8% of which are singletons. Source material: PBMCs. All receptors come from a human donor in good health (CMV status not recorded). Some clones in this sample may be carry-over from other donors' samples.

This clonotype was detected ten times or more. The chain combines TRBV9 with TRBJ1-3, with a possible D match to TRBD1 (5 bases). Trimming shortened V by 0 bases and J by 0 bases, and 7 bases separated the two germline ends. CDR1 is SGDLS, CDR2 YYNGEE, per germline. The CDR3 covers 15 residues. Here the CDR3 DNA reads TGTGCCAGCAGCGTAGGCGGGACCTCTGGAAACACCATATATTTT. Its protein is CASSVGGTSGNTIYF.

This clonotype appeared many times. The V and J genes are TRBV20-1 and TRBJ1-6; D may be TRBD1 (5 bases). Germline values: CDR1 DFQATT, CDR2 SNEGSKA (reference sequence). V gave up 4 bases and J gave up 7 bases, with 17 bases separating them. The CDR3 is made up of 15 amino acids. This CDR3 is CSATTGAGGNSPLHF. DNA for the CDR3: TGCAGTGCTACAACCGGGGCCGGGGGGAATTCACCCCTCCACTTT.

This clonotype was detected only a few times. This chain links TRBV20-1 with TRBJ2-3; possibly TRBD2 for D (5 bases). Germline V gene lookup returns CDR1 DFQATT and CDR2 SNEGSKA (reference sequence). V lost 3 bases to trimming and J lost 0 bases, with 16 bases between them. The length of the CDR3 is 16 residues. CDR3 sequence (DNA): TGCAGTGCTAGCCCCTTAAGCGGTACTAGCACAGATACGCAGTATTTT. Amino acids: CSASPLSGTSTDTQYF.

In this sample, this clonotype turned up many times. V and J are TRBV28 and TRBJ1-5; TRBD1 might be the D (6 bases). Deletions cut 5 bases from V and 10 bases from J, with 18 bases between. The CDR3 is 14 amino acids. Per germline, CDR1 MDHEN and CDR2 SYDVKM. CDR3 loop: CASSAGTPQGPQHF. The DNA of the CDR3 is TGTGCCAGCAGTGCAGGGACACCCCAGGGTCCCCAGCATTTT.

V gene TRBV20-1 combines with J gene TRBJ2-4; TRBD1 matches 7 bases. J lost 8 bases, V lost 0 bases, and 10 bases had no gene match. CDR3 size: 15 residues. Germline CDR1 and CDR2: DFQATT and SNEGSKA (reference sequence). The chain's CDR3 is CSARDFNRGEYIQYF. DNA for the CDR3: TGCAGTGCTAGAGATTTTAACAGGGGAGAGTACATTCAGTACTTC.

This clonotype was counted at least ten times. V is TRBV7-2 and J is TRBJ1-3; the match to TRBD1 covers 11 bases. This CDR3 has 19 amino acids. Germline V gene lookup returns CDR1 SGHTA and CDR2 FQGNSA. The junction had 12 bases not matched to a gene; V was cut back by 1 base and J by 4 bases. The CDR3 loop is CASSLGWTGGAGTGNTIYF. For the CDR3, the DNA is TGTGCCAGCAGCTTAGGGTGGACAGGGGGCGCAGGGACCGGAAACACCATATATTTT.

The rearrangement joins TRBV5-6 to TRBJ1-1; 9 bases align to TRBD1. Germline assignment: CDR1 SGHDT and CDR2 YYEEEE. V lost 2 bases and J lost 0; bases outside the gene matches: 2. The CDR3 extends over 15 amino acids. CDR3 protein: CASSFDRGVNTEAFF. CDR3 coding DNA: TGTGCCAGCAGCTTCGACAGGGGGGTGAACACTGAAGCTTTCTTT.

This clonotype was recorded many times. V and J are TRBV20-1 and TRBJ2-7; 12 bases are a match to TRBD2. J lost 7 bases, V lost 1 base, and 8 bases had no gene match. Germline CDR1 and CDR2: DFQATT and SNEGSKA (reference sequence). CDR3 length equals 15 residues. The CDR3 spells CSARGRTSGVGEQYF. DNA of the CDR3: TGCAGTGCTAGAGGGAGGACTAGCGGGGTGGGGGAGCAGTACTTC.

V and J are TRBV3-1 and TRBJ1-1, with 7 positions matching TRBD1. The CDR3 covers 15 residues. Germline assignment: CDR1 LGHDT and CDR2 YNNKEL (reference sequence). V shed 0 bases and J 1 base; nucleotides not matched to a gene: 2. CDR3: CASSQEDRPNTEAFF. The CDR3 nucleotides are TGTGCCAGCAGCCAAGAGGACAGGCCGAACACTGAAGCTTTCTTT.

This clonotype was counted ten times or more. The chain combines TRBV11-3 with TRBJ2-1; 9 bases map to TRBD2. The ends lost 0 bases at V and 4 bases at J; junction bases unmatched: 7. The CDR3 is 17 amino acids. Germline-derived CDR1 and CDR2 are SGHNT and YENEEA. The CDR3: CASSLDGAGGQYNEQFF. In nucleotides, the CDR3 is TGTGCCAGCAGCTTAGATGGCGCGGGGGGGCAGTACAATGAGCAGTTCTTC.

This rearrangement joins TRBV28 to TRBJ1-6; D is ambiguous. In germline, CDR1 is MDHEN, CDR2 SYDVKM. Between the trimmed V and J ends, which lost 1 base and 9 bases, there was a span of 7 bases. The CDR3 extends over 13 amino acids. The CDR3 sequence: CASSLSPASPLHF. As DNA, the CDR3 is TGTGCCAGCAGTTTATCGCCAGCTTCACCCCTCCACTTT. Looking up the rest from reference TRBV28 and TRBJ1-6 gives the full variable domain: DVKVTQSSRYLVKRTGEKVFLECVQDMDHENMFWYRQDPGLGLRLIYFSYDVKMKEKGDIPEGYSVSREKKERFSLILESASTNQTSMYLCASSLSPASPLHFGNGTRLTVT.

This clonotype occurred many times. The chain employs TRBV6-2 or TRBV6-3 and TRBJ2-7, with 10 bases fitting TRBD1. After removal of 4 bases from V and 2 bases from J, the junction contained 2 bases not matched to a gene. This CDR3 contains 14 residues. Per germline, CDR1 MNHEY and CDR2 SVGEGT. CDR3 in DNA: TGTGCCAGCAGTTCGGACAGGGGGACCTACGAGCAGTACTTC. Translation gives CASSSDRGTYEQYF.

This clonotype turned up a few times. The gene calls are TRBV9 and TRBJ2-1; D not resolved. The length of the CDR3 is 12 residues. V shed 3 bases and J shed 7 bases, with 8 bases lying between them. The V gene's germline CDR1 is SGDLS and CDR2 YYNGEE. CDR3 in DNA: TGTGCCAGCAGCGGTCAGCTTAATGAGCAGTTCTTC. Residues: CASSGQLNEQFF.

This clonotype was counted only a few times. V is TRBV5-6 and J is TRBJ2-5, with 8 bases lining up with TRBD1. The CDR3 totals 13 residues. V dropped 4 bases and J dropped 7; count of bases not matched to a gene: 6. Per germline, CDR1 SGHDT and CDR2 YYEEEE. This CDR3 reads CASSADRVGTQYF. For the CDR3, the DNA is TGTGCCAGCAGCGCGGACAGGGTGGGGACCCAGTACTTC.

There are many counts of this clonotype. CDR3 nucleotide sequence: TGTGCCAGCACCCCCCATGCCGGGGGTGGCTACGAGCAGTACTTC. It yields the protein CASTPHAGGGYEQYF. This rearrangement joins TRBV7-2 to TRBJ2-7; D is perhaps TRBD2 (6 bases). Looked up from germline, CDR1 is SGHTA and CDR2 is FQGNSA. CDR3 size: 15 residues. The V end was cut by 7 bases, the J end by 3 bases, with 19 bases between.

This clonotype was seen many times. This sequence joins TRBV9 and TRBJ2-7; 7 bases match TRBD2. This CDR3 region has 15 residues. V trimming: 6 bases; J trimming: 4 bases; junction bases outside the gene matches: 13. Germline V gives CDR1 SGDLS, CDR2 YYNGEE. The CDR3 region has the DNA TGTGCCAGCACCCCGAGGGCGGGGGACGGATACGAGCAGTACTTC. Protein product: CASTPRAGDGYEQYF.

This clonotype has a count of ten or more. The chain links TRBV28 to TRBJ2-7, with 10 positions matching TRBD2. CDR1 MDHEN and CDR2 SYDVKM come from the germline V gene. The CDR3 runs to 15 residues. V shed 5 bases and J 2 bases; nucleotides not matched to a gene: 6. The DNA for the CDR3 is TGTGCCAGCAGTCATGTAGCGGGGGGTCCCTACGAGCAGTACTTC. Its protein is CASSHVAGGPYEQYF.

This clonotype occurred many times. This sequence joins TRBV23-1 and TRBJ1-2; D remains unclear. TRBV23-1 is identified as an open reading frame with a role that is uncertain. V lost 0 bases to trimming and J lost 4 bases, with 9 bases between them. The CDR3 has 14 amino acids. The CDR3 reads CASSQSPSLYGYTF. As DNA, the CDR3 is TGCGCCAGCAGTCAATCCCCCAGCCTCTATGGCTACACCTTC.

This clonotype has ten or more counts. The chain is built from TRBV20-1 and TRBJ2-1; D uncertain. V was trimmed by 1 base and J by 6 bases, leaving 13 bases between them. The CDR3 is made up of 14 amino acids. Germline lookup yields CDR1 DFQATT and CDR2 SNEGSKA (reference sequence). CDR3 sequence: CSARGAAYPNEQFF. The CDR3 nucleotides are TGCAGTGCTAGAGGGGCAGCGTACCCCAATGAGCAGTTCTTC.

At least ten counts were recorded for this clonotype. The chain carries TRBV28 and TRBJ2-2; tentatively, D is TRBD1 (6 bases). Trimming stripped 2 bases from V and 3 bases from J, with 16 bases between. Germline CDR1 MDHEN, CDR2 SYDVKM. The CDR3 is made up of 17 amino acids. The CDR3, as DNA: TGTGCCAGCAGTTTAATCCCGACAGGAGAGGACACCGGGGAGCTGTTTTTT. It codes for CASSLIPTGEDTGELFF.

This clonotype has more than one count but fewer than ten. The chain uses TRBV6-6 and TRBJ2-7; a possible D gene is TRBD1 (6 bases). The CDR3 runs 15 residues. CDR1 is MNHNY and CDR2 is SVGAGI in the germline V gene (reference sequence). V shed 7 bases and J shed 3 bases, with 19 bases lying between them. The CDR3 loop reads CASTKTGQGNYEQYF. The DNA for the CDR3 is TGTGCCAGCACCAAAACCGGGCAGGGGAACTACGAGCAGTACTTC.

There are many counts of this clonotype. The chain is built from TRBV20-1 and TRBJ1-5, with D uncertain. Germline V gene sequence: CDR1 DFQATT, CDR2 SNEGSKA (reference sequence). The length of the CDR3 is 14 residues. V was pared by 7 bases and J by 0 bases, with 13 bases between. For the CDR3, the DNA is TGCAGTGTTCAAGGTGGGATTAGCAATCAGCCCCAGCATTTT. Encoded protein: CSVQGGISNQPQHF.

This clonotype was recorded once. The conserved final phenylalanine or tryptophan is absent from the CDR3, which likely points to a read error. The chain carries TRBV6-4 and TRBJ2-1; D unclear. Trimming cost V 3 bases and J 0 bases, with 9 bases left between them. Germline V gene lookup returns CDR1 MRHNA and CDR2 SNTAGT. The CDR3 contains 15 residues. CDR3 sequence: CASSEVGSSYNEQFI. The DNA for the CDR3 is TGTGCCAGCAGTGAAGTGGGTAGCTCCTACAATGAGCAGTTCATC.

CDR3 amino acids: CSVFSRDPFSGANVLTF. CDR3 sequence (DNA): TGCAGCGTTTTTAGCCGGGACCCATTTTCTGGGGCCAACGTCCTGACTTTC. V and J are TRBV29-1 and TRBJ2-6; the D call may be TRBD1 or TRBD2 (5 bases each). This CDR3 has 17 residues. Germline CDR1 SQVTM, CDR2 ANQGSEA. V gave up 5 bases and J gave up 1 base, with 18 bases separating them.

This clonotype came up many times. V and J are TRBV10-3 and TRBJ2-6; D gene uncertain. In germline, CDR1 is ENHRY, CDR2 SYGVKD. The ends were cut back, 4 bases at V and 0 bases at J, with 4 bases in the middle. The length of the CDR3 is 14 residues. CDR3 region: CAISANSGANVLTF. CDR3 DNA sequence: TGTGCCATCAGTGCGAACTCTGGGGCCAACGTCCTGACTTTC.

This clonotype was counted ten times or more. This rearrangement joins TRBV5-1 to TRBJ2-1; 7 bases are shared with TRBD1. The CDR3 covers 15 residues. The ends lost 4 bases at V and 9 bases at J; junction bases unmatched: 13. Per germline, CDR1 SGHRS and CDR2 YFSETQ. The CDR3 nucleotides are TGCGCCAGCAGCCCTCGACAGGGATGGTCGGGTGAGCAGTTCTTC. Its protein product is CASSPRQGWSGEQFF.

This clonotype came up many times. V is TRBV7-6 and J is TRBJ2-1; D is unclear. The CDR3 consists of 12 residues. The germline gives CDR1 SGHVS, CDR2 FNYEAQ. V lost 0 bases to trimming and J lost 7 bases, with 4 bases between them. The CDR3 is CASSLARNEQFF. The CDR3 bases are TGTGCCAGCAGCTTAGCGCGGAATGAGCAGTTCTTC.